This passage covers 7 T cell receptor beta chains from one sample sequenced in a study of identical twins. TCRdb reprocessed the 5' RACE reads with MiXCR, giving one entry per CDR3 protein. The top ten hold around 1.6% of the sample, which has some 900,000 distinct CDR3 sequences, 9% to 15% seen once. These sequences were also reported in another study, on yellow fever vaccine responses in identical twins.

Sequencing input: PBMCs. These receptors came from a woman between 18 and 30 years old in good health.

The sample holds a few counts of this clonotype. The chain is built from TRBV11-2 and TRBJ2-7; possibly TRBD2 for D (5 bases). Trimming removed 5 bases from V and 7 bases from J, with 12 bases in between. CDR3 size: 12 residues. Per germline, CDR1 SGHAT and CDR2 FQNNGV. Here the CDR3 DNA reads TGTGCCAGCAGCCGCGGGCGGCCGGAGCAGTACTTC. Amino acid sequence: CASSRGRPEQYF. Full variable domain (missing parts from reference TRBV11-2 and TRBJ2-7): EAGVAQSPRYKIIEKRQSVAFWCNPISGHATLYWYQQILGQGPKLLIQFQNNGVVDDSQLPKDRFSAERLKGVDSTLKIQPAKLEDSAVYLCASSRGRPEQYFGPGTRLTVT.

This clonotype was recorded many times. The V gene is TRBV4-2, the J gene TRBJ1-2; tentatively, D is TRBD1 (6 bases). V lost 1 base, J lost 3 bases, and 18 bases lay in between. Germline CDR1 and CDR2: LGHNA and YNFKEQ. This CDR3 is 17 amino acids long. The CDR3 loop is CASSQGTTGTYDYGYTF. The CDR3 nucleotides read TGTGCCAGCAGCCAAGGGACGACAGGTACCTATGACTATGGCTACACCTTC.

This clonotype has only a few counts. The CDR3 spells CAISESGPFSGANVLTF. The CDR3 DNA sequence: TGTGCCATCAGTGAGTCGGGGCCATTCTCTGGGGCCAACGTCCTGACTTTC. The chain joins TRBV10-3 to TRBJ2-6, with a tentative D call TRBD1 (5 bases). Germline-derived CDR1 and CDR2 are ENHRY and SYGVKD. The CDR3 contains 17 residues. V gave up 0 bases and J gave up 0 bases, with 9 bases separating them.

This clonotype was counted between two and nine times. V gene TRBV6-5 combines with J gene TRBJ2-1, with D uncertain. CDR1 is MNHEY and CDR2 is SVGAGI in the germline V gene. The V end lost 4 bases, the J end lost 4 bases, and 8 bases lay between the germline ends. This CDR3 has 13 amino acids. The CDR3 nucleotides are TGTGCCAGCAGTTCGGCCACGTACAATGAGCAGTTCTTC. This encodes CASSSATYNEQFF.

This clonotype was counted a few times. The CDR3 is CSARATGGLNTEAFF. CDR3 sequence (DNA): TGCAGTGCTAGAGCGACGGGAGGGCTGAACACTGAAGCTTTCTTT. This rearrangement joins TRBV20-1 to TRBJ1-1; D is unclear. Germline V lookup: CDR1 DFQATT, CDR2 SNEGSKA (reference sequence). Trimming stripped 1 base from V and 0 bases from J, with 12 bases between. The CDR3 loop spans 15 amino acids.

In this sample, this clonotype turned up many times. The rearrangement joins TRBV7-9 to TRBJ2-7; TRBD1 agrees at 9 bases. With 0 bases clipped from V and 2 bases from J, the junction kept 2 bases outside the gene matches. The CDR3 sequence is 15 residues long. Looked up from germline, CDR1 is SEHNR and CDR2 is FQNEAQ (reference sequence). The CDR3 protein is CASSLADRGPYEQYF. CDR3 sequence (DNA): TGTGCCAGCAGCTTAGCGGACAGGGGACCCTACGAGCAGTACTTC.

Many counts were recorded for this clonotype. The chain combines TRBV5-6 with TRBJ2-3; D is ambiguous. Germline-derived CDR1 and CDR2 are SGHDT and YYEEEE. This CDR3 is built from 13 residues. Trimming pared 4 bases from V and 0 bases from J, leaving 6 bases between. CDR3 bases: TGTGCCAGCAGCCCGGACAGCACAGATACGCAGTATTTT. Protein product: CASSPDSTDTQYF. Looking up the rest from reference TRBV5-6 and TRBJ2-3 gives the full variable domain: DAGVTQSPTHLIKTRGQQVTLRCSPKSGHDTVSWYQQALGQGPQFIFQYYEEEERQRGNFPDRFSGHQFPNYSSELNVNALLLGDSALYLCASSPDSTDTQYFGPGTRLTVL.